This is a list of T cell receptor beta chains from one sample in a study of blood T cell repertoires in COVID-19. Clones were read by immunoSEQ multiplex PCR, and TCRdb kept only the in-frame ones, dropping some. The profile covers approximately 110,000 clones, with 75% to 90% appearing a single time and 0.8% to 0.9% taken by the ten largest. Sequenced material: peripheral blood. The receptors here all came from a woman in her 70s with acute or convalescent COVID-19. CDR3s include the opening cysteine and the closing phenylalanine or tryptophan. The order of the fields is clone size, J gene, V gene, D gene, CDR3 DNA, CDR3 protein. D genes are given only for firm matches. Clone size is stated in some rows and not others, as once, few, many or a class when expanded.

.	TRBJ2-2	TRBV4-1	TRBD2	TGCGCCAGCAGCCAAGGGGCGGGGGGTAGCACCGGGGAGCTGTTTTTT	CASSQGAGGSTGELFF
.	TRBJ2-2	TRBV30	TRBD1	TGTGCCTGGAGGGGCGGGACAGGGGGCGCGAACACCGGGGAGCTGTTTTTT	CAWRGGTGGANTGELFF
.	TRBJ1-5	TRBV7-9	.	TGTGCCAGCAGCTTATCTGTCCCCCCCCAGCATTTT	CASSLSVPPQHF
.	TRBJ2-2	TRBV9	TRBD2	TGTGCCAGCAGCGCCAGGACTAGCGGGAGTTCCGGGGAGCTGTTTTTT	CASSARTSGSSGELFF
.	TRBJ1-4	TRBV18	.	TGTGCCAGCTCACCCACGTACCAGGGGAATGAAAAACTGTTTTTT	CASSPTYQGNEKLFF
.	TRBJ2-5	TRBV7-2	TRBD2	TGTGCCAGCAGCTTAGAGGGGAGGGTAGAGACCCAGTACTTC	CASSLEGRVETQYF
.	TRBJ1-4	TRBV29-1	.	TGCAGCGTGACACAGGGAGGGCCTAATGAAAAACTGTTTTTT	CSVTQGGPNEKLFF
few	TRBJ2-7	TRBV7-9	TRBD1	TGTGCCAGCAGCTCGACAGGGGTGTACGAGCAGTACTTC	CASSSTGVYEQYF
.	TRBJ1-3	TRBV5-1	.	TGCGCCAGCAGCTTTGGGGGGGCGGAAGGAAACACCATATATTTT	CASSFGGAEGNTIYF
.	TRBJ1-4	TRBV9	.	TGTGCCAGCAGCGTAGGGGCAACAACTAATGAAAAACTGTTTTTT	CASSVGATTNEKLFF
.	TRBJ1-6	TRBV6-1	.	TGTGCCAGCACCCAGACAGGCCGTCCGGGTTCACCCCTCCACTTT	CASTQTGRPGSPLHF
.	TRBJ2-1	TRBV19	TRBD2	TGTGCCAGTAGTGTAAGACTAGCCGGGAGGGCCTTCGGAAAGTTCTTC	CASSVRLAGRAFGKFF
.	TRBJ2-1	TRBV7-2	TRBD2	TGTGCCAGCAGCAAACCGGGACTAGCGGGAGCGTCCTACAATGAGCAGTTCTTC	CASSKPGLAGASYNEQFF
.	TRBJ2-2	TRBV5-1	TRBD1	TGCGCCAGCAGCTTGGTGGCAGGGGGCCCCGGGGAGCTGTTTTTT	CASSLVAGGPGELFF
.	TRBJ2-5	TRBV5-1	.	TGCGCCAGCAGCTTGGAGGGAGTGGAAGAGACCCAGTACTTC	CASSLEGVEETQYF
.	TRBJ1-3	TRBV3-1/TRBV3-2	.	TGTGCCAGCAGCCAAGGGCGGAGCTCTGGAAACACCATATATTTT	CASSQGRSSGNTIYF
once	TRBJ1-5	TRBV19	.	TGTGCCAGTAGTATGTCTTCTCAGCCCCAGCATTTT	CASSMSSQPQHF
.	TRBJ1-3	TRBV6-5	.	TGTGCCAGCAGTAATCCCCAGAACTCTGGAAACACCATATATTTT	CASSNPQNSGNTIYF
.	TRBJ2-1	TRBV7-3	.	TGTGCCAGCAGCTTAAATGGAGTCCAAGGTGAGCAGTTCTTC	CASSLNGVQGEQFF
.	TRBJ2-5	TRBV19	.	TGTGCCAGCGAATTAGGACAAACGCAGTACTTC	CASELGQTQYF
.	TRBJ1-1	TRBV5-1	.	TGCGCCAGCAGCGAACCGCAGTTGAACACTGAAGCTTTCTTT	CASSEPQLNTEAFF
.	TRBJ1-2	TRBV6-1	.	TGTGCCAGCAGTGAAGCGGGGGGATATGGCTACACCTTC	CASSEAGGYGYTF
few	TRBJ2-7	TRBV7-3	.	TGTGCCAGCAGCTTAACAAGCGCCGTTTTTAAGGAGCAGTACTTC	CASSLTSAVFKEQYF
.	TRBJ2-5	TRBV5-1	.	TGCGCCAGCAGCTTGTCCGGGGGAGAGACCCAGTACTTC	CASSLSGGETQYF
few	TRBJ1-6	TRBV28	TRBD1	TGTGCCAGCAGTTTAGTGGGACAGGGGAATTCACCCCTCCACTTT	CASSLVGQGNSPLHF
.	TRBJ1-4	TRBV9	TRBD1	TGTGCCAGCAGCGCCGGGACAGGGACGAATGAAAAACTGTTTTTT	CASSAGTGTNEKLFF
.	TRBJ1-1	TRBV5-1	.	TGCGCCAGCAGCGAGGACCGAACTAGGACCACTGAAGCTTTCTTT	CASSEDRTRTTEAFF
.	TRBJ1-2	TRBV6-5	.	TGTGCCAGCAGCCTCCAGGGGAATAACTATGGCTACACCTTC	CASSLQGNNYGYTF
.	TRBJ2-7	TRBV5-4	TRBD2	TGTGCCAGCAGAGCGGGAGAGAGAGTCTACGAGCAGTACTTC	CASRAGERVYEQYF
few	TRBJ1-5	TRBV19	TRBD1	TGTGCCAGTAGTATGACAGGGGGCGGTCAGCCCCAGCATTTT	CASSMTGGGQPQHF
.	TRBJ2-3	TRBV5-1	.	TGCGCCAGCAGCCGGACTAGCACAGATACGCAGTATTTT	CASSRTSTDTQYF
.	TRBJ1-1	TRBV30	.	TGTGCCTGGAATGCGAACTTGAACACTGAAGCTTTCTTT	CAWNANLNTEAFF
.	TRBJ2-1	TRBV9	TRBD2	TGTGCCAGCAGCGTAGCACTAGCGGGGGCTGAGCAGTTCTTC	CASSVALAGAEQFF
.	TRBJ1-2	TRBV5-6	TRBD1	TGTGCCAGCAGCCCGGGACAGGGGGCAGTCTATGGCTACACCTTC	CASSPGQGAVYGYTF
.	TRBJ2-3	TRBV24-1	.	TGTGCCACCAGTCCTTTTGGCGATACGCAGTATTTT	CATSPFGDTQYF
.	TRBJ2-3	TRBV7-3	TRBD2	TGTGCCAGCAGCCGGACTAGCTTGGGCACAGATACGCAGTATTTT	CASSRTSLGTDTQYF
.	TRBJ2-3	TRBV2	.	TGTGCCAGCAGGGGGACAACCAGCACAGATACGCAGTATTTT	CASRGTTSTDTQYF
.	TRBJ2-2	TRBV3-1/TRBV3-2	TRBD2	TGTGCCAGCAGCCAAGAACTAGCGGGGGGGCCCGGGGAGCTGTTTTTT	CASSQELAGGPGELFF
.	TRBJ1-4	TRBV5-1	TRBD1	TGCGCCAGCAGCGAGAGACAGGGGCGGTACGAAAAACTGTTTTTT	CASSERQGRYEKLFF
.	TRBJ1-5	TRBV5-6	.	TGTGCCAGCAGCTTGGCCAGTCAGCCCCAGCATTTT	CASSLASQPQHF
.	TRBJ2-6	TRBV18	.	TGTGCCAGCTCACCACGCGTATCTGGGGCCAACGTCCTGACTTTC	CASSPRVSGANVLTF
.	TRBJ2-1	TRBV7-2	TRBD1	TGTGCCAGCAGCCCTTGGTCTGTGGGACAGGGCGCCGATGAGCAGTTCTTC	CASSPWSVGQGADEQFF
.	TRBJ2-7	TRBV2	TRBD2	TGTGCCAGCAGTATTAGCGGGGATTCCTTAGAGCAGTACTTC	CASSISGDSLEQYF